The rows below give T cell receptor beta chains drawn from one sample of a study of molecular identifiers for immune sequencing clone quantification. MiXCR was run by TCRdb on the PCR reads, yielding one entry per CDR3 protein. The sample yields several thousand distinct CDR3 sequences, approximately 15% seen once. The material sequenced was naive CD8+ T cells from blood, with Jurkat cell RNA spiked in. These receptors were collected from a human donor in good health. Some libraries in this study had Jurkat cell RNA spiked in. Each CDR3 is given with its conserved first and last residue. Fields, in order: J gene, D gene, V gene, clone size, CDR3 DNA, CDR3 protein. D genes are given only for firm matches. Where a row states a size, it is once, few, many or the class of an expanded clone; other rows omit it.

j_call: TRBJ2-3
d_call: NA
v_call: TRBV20-1
clone_size: NA
cdr3_nt: TGCAGTGCTACGGATGAATTTCGAATTCAACGTACACAGTATTTT
cdr3_aa: CSATDEFRIQRTQYF

j_call: TRBJ2-2
d_call: NA
v_call: TRBV6-2/TRBV6-3
clone_size: many
cdr3_nt: TGTGCCAGCAGTTACCACCCAAACACCGGGGAGCTGTTTTTT
cdr3_aa: CASSYHPNTGELFF

j_call: TRBJ2-3
d_call: NA
v_call: TRBV21-1
clone_size: many
cdr3_nt: TGTGCCAGCAGCTCTCGTTCGGTAGCGGGAGGACCAGATACGCAGTATTTT
cdr3_aa: CASSSRSVAGGPDTQYF

j_call: TRBJ2-1
d_call: TRBD1
v_call: TRBV20-1
clone_size: medium-sized
cdr3_nt: TGCAGTGCTAGAGCTGCGGACAGGGGGCGTGAGCAGTTCTTC
cdr3_aa: CSARAADRGREQFF

j_call: TRBJ2-2
d_call: NA
v_call: TRBV20-1
clone_size: few
cdr3_nt: TGCAGTGCTAGAGATCGAGAGTACCCGAACACCGGGGAGCTGTTTTTT
cdr3_aa: CSARDREYPNTGELFF

j_call: TRBJ2-2
d_call: NA
v_call: TRBV15
clone_size: many
cdr3_nt: TGTGCCACCAGCAGCTGGCGCACCGGGGAGCTGTTTTTT
cdr3_aa: CATSSWRTGELFF

j_call: TRBJ2-2
d_call: TRBD2
v_call: TRBV7-2
clone_size: medium-sized
cdr3_nt: TGTGCCAGCAGCGTTAGCGGGAGGGCCCCGGTCACCGGGGAGCTGTTTTTT
cdr3_aa: CASSVSGRAPVTGELFF

j_call: TRBJ2-7
d_call: NA
v_call: TRBV10-3
clone_size: NA
cdr3_nt: TGTGCCATCACCGACACGGGTGGTGGGTACGAGCAGTACTTC
cdr3_aa: CAITDTGGGYEQYF

j_call: TRBJ1-5
d_call: TRBD1
v_call: TRBV7-9
clone_size: medium-sized
cdr3_nt: TGTGCCAGCAGCTTAGTAGTCTCGGACAGGGCTCTTCAGCCCCAGCATTTT
cdr3_aa: CASSLVVSDRALQPQHF

j_call: TRBJ2-7
d_call: NA
v_call: TRBV7-6
clone_size: NA
cdr3_nt: TGTGCCAGCACGGACGGTTCCTACGAGCAGTACTTC
cdr3_aa: CASTDGSYEQYF

j_call: TRBJ1-1
d_call: TRBD1
v_call: TRBV7-2
clone_size: NA
cdr3_nt: TGTGCCAGCGGCCCAGGGGGAAACACTGAAGCTTTCTTT
cdr3_aa: CASGPGGNTEAFF